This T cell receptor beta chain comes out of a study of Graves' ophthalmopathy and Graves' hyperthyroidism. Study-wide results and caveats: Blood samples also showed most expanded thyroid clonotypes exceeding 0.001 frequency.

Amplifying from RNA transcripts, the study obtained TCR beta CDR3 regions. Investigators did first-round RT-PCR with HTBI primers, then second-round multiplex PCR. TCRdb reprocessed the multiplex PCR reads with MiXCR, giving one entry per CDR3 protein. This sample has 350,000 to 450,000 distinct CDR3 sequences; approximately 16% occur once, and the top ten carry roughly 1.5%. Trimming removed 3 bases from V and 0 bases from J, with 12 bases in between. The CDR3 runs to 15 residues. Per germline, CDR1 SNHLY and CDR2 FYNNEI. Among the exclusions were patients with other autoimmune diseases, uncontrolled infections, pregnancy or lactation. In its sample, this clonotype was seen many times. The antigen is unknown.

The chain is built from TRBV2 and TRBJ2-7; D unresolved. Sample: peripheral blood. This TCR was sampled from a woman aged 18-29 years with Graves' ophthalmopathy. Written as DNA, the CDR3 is TGTGCCAGCAGTGAGAAGGGTCACCCCTCCTACGAGCAGTACTTC. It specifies CASSEKGHPSYEQYF.